The 8 T cell receptor beta chains reported below all come from one sample, sequenced in a study of shared clonotypes between healthy human individuals. Terminally differentiated effector memory CD45RA+ cells were excluded by CCR7 positive selection of CD45RO-negative cells. Method: immunoSEQ multiplex PCR; TCRdb's copy keeps in-frame clones and lacks some. The sample has hundreds of thousands of clones, roughly 95% seen once. Sequencing was carried out using naive CD8+ T cells sorted from blood. Receptors were obtained from a woman aged 25 to 39 in good health.

The chain links TRBV14 to TRBJ2-7; D is unclear. CDR3 length: 13 amino acids. V dropped 0 bases and J dropped 5 bases, with 8 bases sitting between them. Germline loops: CDR1 SGHDN, CDR2 FVKESK. Here the CDR3 DNA reads TGTGCCAGCAGCCAAGACCCCCTTAACGAGCAGTACTTC. Protein product: CASSQDPLNEQYF. The full variable domain, with the rest looked up from reference TRBV14 and TRBJ2-7, is EAGVTQFPSHSVIEKGQTVTLRCDPISGHDNLYWYRRVMGKEIKFLLHFVKESKQDESGMPNNRFLAERTGGTYSTLKVQPAELEDSGVYFCASSQDPLNEQYFGPGTRLTVT.

The genes are TRBV7-9 and TRBJ2-1; no clear D. The CDR3 loop spans 15 amino acids. Germline V CDR1 and CDR2: SEHNR, FQNEAQ (reference sequence). Trimming shortened V by 1 base and J by 2 bases, and 9 bases separated the two germline ends. Written as DNA, the CDR3 is TGTGCCAGCAGCTTAGTTGGCGGAACCTACAATGAGCAGTTCTTC. Its translation: CASSLVGGTYNEQFF.

CDR3 coding DNA: TGTGCCACTGCCAGCGGGAGCTCCTACAATGAGCAGTTCTTC. This sequence encodes CATASGSSYNEQFF. The rearrangement uses TRBV19 and TRBJ2-1; 8 nucleotides agree with TRBD2. CDR1 and CDR2 from the germline V gene are LNHDA and SQIVND (reference sequence). The CDR3 is 14 amino acids. V was clipped by 10 bases and J by 0 bases; unmatched bases: 5.

V gene TRBV2 combines with J gene TRBJ2-1; no clear D gene. CDR1 SNHLY and CDR2 FYNNEI come from the germline V gene. The V end lost 4 bases, the J end lost 7 bases, and 17 bases lay between the germline ends. The CDR3 extends over 15 amino acids. The CDR3 nucleotides read TGTGCCAGCAGTGTGGACGACGAGGTGGGGAATGAGCAGTTCTTC. Amino acid sequence: CASSVDDEVGNEQFF.

This chain links TRBV28 with TRBJ2-1; TRBD2 aligns across 8 bases. V lost 3 bases, J lost 4 bases, and 5 bases stayed unmatched. Germline-derived CDR1 and CDR2 are MDHEN and SYDVKM. The CDR3 has 15 amino acids. The CDR3 loop reads CASSLGRGEYNEQFF. CDR3 coding DNA: TGTGCCAGCAGTTTGGGGCGGGGGGAATACAATGAGCAGTTCTTC.

This chain connects TRBV27 to TRBJ1-1; the D is unclear. The V end was cut by 3 bases, the J end by 4 bases, with 9 bases between. The CDR3 extends over 13 amino acids. The germline V gene has CDR1 MNHEY and CDR2 SMNVEV (reference sequence). CDR3 sequence: CASSFGQATEAFF. CDR3 coding DNA: TGTGCCAGCAGTTTTGGGCAGGCCACTGAAGCTTTCTTT.

The chain uses TRBV15 and TRBJ2-1; 8 bases map to TRBD1. The CDR3 loop spans 15 amino acids. Germline V gene lookup returns CDR1 LNHNV and CDR2 YYDKDF (reference sequence). V lost 0 bases to trimming and J lost 9 bases; unmatched junction nucleotides: 7. As DNA, the CDR3 is TGTGCCACCAGCAGAGATCGAGCAGGGGGCCGTGAGCAGTTCTTC. It translates to CATSRDRAGGREQFF.

The DNA for the CDR3 is TGTGCCAGCAGTACAAGGGAGGGAAGCTCCTACGAGCAGTACTTC. It specifies CASSTREGSSYEQYF. The chain uses TRBV28 and TRBJ2-7; 7 bases match TRBD2. There are 15 residues in the CDR3. Unmatched junction bases numbered 7, after V lost 5 bases and J lost 0 bases. Germline CDR1 and CDR2: MDHEN and SYDVKM.